This is a list of T cell receptor beta chains from one sample in a study of CD8 T cells in ankylosing spondylitis. TCRdb recomputed calls from the 5' RACE reads with MiXCR, one row per CDR3 protein. Here the sample spans about 110,000 distinct CDR3 sequences, around 24% being singletons. The material sequenced was synovial fluid, either unsorted or a sorted T cell fraction (not recorded which). All receptors come from a male donor with ankylosing spondylitis. Each CDR3 is given with its conserved first and last residue. Each record gives: V gene, CDR3 length, D gene, clone size, J gene, CDR3 protein, CDR3 DNA. A D gene is named only where the DNA matches it firmly. A row's size may be missing; if present it is once, few, many or a size class.

>TRBV6-1|13|TRBD1|many|TRBJ2-1
CASMGTGGHEQFF
TGTGCCAGCATGGGGACAGGGGGCCATGAGCAGTTCTTC
>TRBV10-2|14|.|.|TRBJ1-1
CASSEHGLGTEAFF
TGCGCCAGCAGCGAACACGGGTTGGGCACTGAAGCTTTCTTT
>TRBV3-1|16|TRBD2|.|TRBJ2-1
CASSQGGAGGYNEQFF
TGTGCCAGCAGCCAAGGGGGAGCGGGAGGGTACAATGAGCAGTTCTTC
>TRBV5-4|15|.|few|TRBJ2-3
CASSEGGGSTDTQYF
TGTGCCAGCAGCGAAGGCGGGGGCAGCACAGATACGCAGTATTTT
>TRBV24-1|13|.|.|TRBJ1-4
CATSDSRREKLFF
TGTGCCACCAGTGATTCTCGCAGGGAAAAACTGTTTTTT
>TRBV24-1|15|TRBD2|few|TRBJ2-2
CATSDSQAGTGELFF
TGTGCCACCAGTGACTCCCAAGCGGGGACCGGGGAGCTGTTTTTT
>TRBV19|13|TRBD1|.|TRBJ1-1
CASIRTGGTEAFF
TGTGCCAGTATTCGGACAGGGGGCACTGAAGCTTTCTTT
>TRBV6-1|16|.|.|TRBJ2-2
CASSRGGGSNTGELFF
TGTGCCAGCAGTCGAGGGGGAGGGTCGAACACCGGGGAGCTGTTTTTT
>TRBV20-1|14|.|.|TRBJ1-5
CSASFEGDHQPQHF
TGCAGTGCTAGCTTCGAGGGGGATCATCAGCCCCAGCATTTT
>TRBV20-1|13|TRBD1|few|TRBJ1-4
CSARTGGSEKLFF
TGCAGTGCTCGGACAGGGGGCTCTGAAAAACTGTTTTTT
>TRBV4-1|15|.|.|TRBJ1-5
CASSQATTGLKPQHF
TGCGCCAGCAGCCAGGCCACGACGGGGTTGAAGCCCCAGCATTTT
>TRBV5-1|17|.|.|TRBJ1-4
CASSLGGTTTGVEKLFF
TGCGCCAGCAGCTTGGGAGGGACGACTACGGGGGTTGAAAAACTGTTTTTT
>TRBV11-2|13|.|many|TRBJ2-1
CASSLHPSDEQFF
TGTGCCAGCAGCTTACACCCTAGCGATGAGCAGTTCTTC
>TRBV5-6|16|TRBD1|.|TRBJ1-1
CASSPGTGGLGTEAFF
TGTGCCAGCAGTCCCGGGACAGGGGGCTTGGGCACTGAAGCTTTCTTT
>TRBV18|17|.|.|TRBJ2-7
CASSPIPSPSISYEQYF
TGTGCCAGCTCACCAATCCCCAGCCCCTCCATTTCCTACGAGCAGTACTTC
>TRBV2|15|TRBD2|few|TRBJ2-2
CASRSRTRETGELFF
TGTGCCAGCAGATCCAGGACTAGAGAAACCGGGGAGCTGTTTTTT
>TRBV11-2|14|.|many|TRBJ2-1
CASSLRTASVEQFF
TGTGCCAGCAGCTTAAGGACAGCCTCAGTCGAGCAGTTCTTC
>TRBV12-3/TRBV12-4|16|TRBD1|.|TRBJ2-3
CASSSRTGGVTDTQYF
TGTGCCAGCAGTTCAAGGACAGGGGGCGTCACAGATACGCAGTATTTT
>TRBV4-1|16|TRBD1|few|TRBJ2-1
CASSPSGWQGDNEQFF
TGCGCCAGCAGCCCGTCCGGATGGCAGGGGGACAATGAGCAGTTCTTC
>TRBV10-2|13|.|.|TRBJ2-2
CASSEQPTGELFF
TGCGCCAGCAGTGAGCAGCCGACCGGGGAGCTGTTTTTT
>TRBV5-1|14|.|.|TRBJ1-4
CASSLDTANEKLFF
TGCGCCAGCAGCTTGGATACAGCTAATGAAAAACTGTTTTTT
>TRBV7-6|13|.|.|TRBJ1-1
CASSFSVRTEAFF
TGTGCCAGCAGCTTTAGTGTACGCACTGAAGCTTTCTTT
>TRBV6-6|11|.|few|TRBJ2-1
CASTNRLVPFF
TGTGCCAGCACTAACCGGCTAGTCCCGTTCTTC
>TRBV4-1|15|.|few|TRBJ2-1
CASSQGRQIHNEQFF
TGCGCCAGCAGCCAAGGTCGACAGATACACAATGAGCAGTTCTTC
>TRBV5-1|12|.|many|TRBJ2-5
CASSFNAGIEYF
TGCGCCAGCAGCTTTAACGCCGGGATCGAGTACTTC
>TRBV11-2|14|.|.|TRBJ2-5
CASSPWRQEETQYF
TGTGCCAGCAGCCCCTGGAGACAGGAAGAGACCCAGTACTTC
>TRBV3-1|15|.|.|TRBJ1-2
CASSQRARQTAGYTF
TGTGCCAGCAGCCAGAGGGCCCGACAAACCGCAGGCTACACCTTC